Below are 27 T cell receptor beta chains sequenced from a single sample in a study of neurological immune-mediated disorders. Each CDR3 protein is one row after TCRdb ran MiXCR on the 5' RACE reads. The table has roughly 75,000 distinct CDR3 sequences, around 2.6% seen once. Specimen: PBMCs. These receptors came from a woman in her 30s with multiple sclerosis.

This clonotype was detected ten times or more. The chain recombines TRBV5-1 with TRBJ2-5; no firm D call. Trimming stripped 3 bases from V and 2 bases from J, with 5 bases between. There are 12 residues in the CDR3. Looked up from germline, CDR1 is SGHRS and CDR2 is YFSETQ. The CDR3 coding sequence is TGCGCCAGCAGCTCGGAACAAGAGACCCAGTACTTC. Translated, it gives CASSSEQETQYF.

This clonotype was seen ten or more times. This rearrangement joins TRBV29-1 to TRBJ2-7; no firm D call. V lost 4 bases and J 1 base, leaving 8 bases between the germline ends. This CDR3 has 12 residues. Germline V CDR1 and CDR2: SQVTM, ANQGSEA. CDR3 amino acids: CSVGQESYEQYF. CDR3 bases: TGCAGCGTTGGGCAGGAATCCTACGAGCAGTACTTC.

This clonotype was seen at least ten times. This sequence joins TRBV20-1 and TRBJ2-2, with 8 bases aligning to TRBD1. V lost 3 bases, J lost 6 bases, and 9 bases stayed unmatched. Per germline, CDR1 DFQATT and CDR2 SNEGSKA (reference sequence). The CDR3 sequence is 15 residues long. CDR3 protein: CSARTGQEGPGELFF. For the CDR3, the DNA is TGCAGTGCTAGGACGGGACAGGAGGGTCCCGGGGAGCTGTTTTTT.

This clonotype has a count of ten or more. The rearrangement uses TRBV28 and TRBJ1-2; D is possibly TRBD1 (6 bases). Trimming shortened V by 6 bases and J by 3 bases, and 17 bases separated the two germline ends. This CDR3 has 15 residues. Germline loops: CDR1 MDHEN, CDR2 SYDVKM. The CDR3 DNA follows: TGTGCCAGCAGCCCCGGAGGGAGGGGGGACTATGGCTACACCTTC. Residues: CASSPGGRGDYGYTF.

The table lists this clonotype with many counts. The chain recombines TRBV20-1 with TRBJ2-1; D is unresolved. The V end was cut by 1 base, the J end by 2 bases, with 9 bases between. The germline gives CDR1 DFQATT, CDR2 SNEGSKA (reference sequence). The CDR3 spans 14 residues. The DNA of the CDR3 is TGCAGTGCTAGAGTGAGTAGGGCCTACAATGAGCAGTTCTTC. This sequence encodes CSARVSRAYNEQFF.

This clonotype came up many times. The chain uses TRBV6-5 and TRBJ2-1; D is perhaps TRBD2 (5 bases). The V end lost 5 bases, the J end lost 5 bases, and 10 bases lay between the germline ends. The germline gives CDR1 MNHEY, CDR2 SVGAGI. The CDR3 is 13 residues long. CDR3 sequence reads: CASSRTVDNEQFF. The CDR3 DNA sequence: TGTGCCAGCAGTAGGACTGTAGACAATGAGCAGTTCTTC.

This clonotype was detected many times. The rearrangement links TRBV4-3 to TRBJ2-7, with 8 bases lining up with TRBD2. The CDR3 totals 14 residues. Unmatched junction bases numbered 0, after V lost 0 bases and J lost 2 bases. Germline CDR1 reads LGHNA; CDR2 reads YSLEER. The CDR3 nucleotides are TGCGCCAGCAGCCAAGATAGCGGGACCTACGAGCAGTACTTC. This codes for CASSQDSGTYEQYF.

At least ten counts were recorded for this clonotype. The rearrangement uses TRBV27 and TRBJ2-7; 8 bases map to TRBD2. The CDR3 has 14 amino acids. CDR1 and CDR2 (germline): MNHEY, SMNVEV (reference sequence). Trimming removed 0 bases from V and 4 bases from J; junction bases left unmatched: 2. The CDR3 is CASSLSPGGYEQYF. The CDR3 DNA follows: TGTGCCAGCAGTTTATCACCGGGAGGGTACGAGCAGTACTTC.

This clonotype was seen ten or more times. The chain recombines TRBV12-3 or TRBV12-4 with TRBJ2-5; D is unresolved. V lost 5 bases and J 4 bases, leaving 14 bases between the germline ends. This CDR3 is 14 amino acids long. The CDR3 region is CASSRALSGETQYF. The CDR3 nucleotides are TGTGCCAGCAGTCGGGCTCTTTCGGGAGAGACCCAGTACTTC.

This clonotype was recorded at least ten times. The V gene is TRBV5-1, the J gene TRBJ2-2; D might be TRBD1 or TRBD2, each matching 5 bases. The V gene's germline CDR1 is SGHRS and CDR2 YFSETQ. The CDR3 has 14 amino acids. Between the trimmed V and J ends, which lost 0 bases and 2 bases, there was a span of 5 bases. The CDR3 DNA follows: TGCGCCAGCAGCTTGGGGGACAACACCGGGGAGCTGTTTTTT. This codes for CASSLGDNTGELFF.

This clonotype was found a few times. V and J are TRBV20-1 and TRBJ1-6; weak D call: TRBD1 (6 bases). CDR1 is DFQATT, CDR2 SNEGSKA, per germline (reference sequence). Deletions cut 3 bases from V and 14 bases from J, with 20 bases between. The CDR3 length is 14 residues. Written as DNA, the CDR3 is TGCAGTGCTAGTCCGGGACACGAGCGGCAAGCCCTCCACTTT. Translating it yields CSASPGHERQALHF.

In its sample, this clonotype was seen many times. This sequence joins TRBV5-6 and TRBJ2-5; the D call may be TRBD1 or TRBD2 (5 bases each). The germline gives CDR1 SGHDT, CDR2 YYEEEE. The ends were cut back, 4 bases at V and 0 bases at J, with 7 bases in the middle. The CDR3 sequence is 13 residues long. Here the CDR3 DNA reads TGTGCCAGCAGCCGGGGCAACCAAGAGACCCAGTACTTC. This sequence encodes CASSRGNQETQYF.

In its sample, this clonotype was seen many times. The rearrangement links TRBV12-3 or TRBV12-4 to TRBJ2-3, with D tentatively TRBD1 (7 bases). This CDR3 region has 16 residues. The V end was cut by 3 bases, the J end by 1 base, with 14 bases between. Here the CDR3 reads CASSFGGGGGTDTQYF. The CDR3 DNA follows: TGTGCCAGCAGTTTCGGAGGGGGCGGTGGCACAGATACGCAGTATTTT.

Ten or more counts support this clonotype. The chain recombines TRBV6-5 with TRBJ1-4; D call uncertain. The CDR3 consists of 16 residues. Germline V lookup: CDR1 MNHEY, CDR2 SVGAGI. The V end lost 4 bases, the J end lost 0 bases, and 12 bases lay between the germline ends. The CDR3 here is CASSFALPPTNEKLFF. CDR3 sequence (DNA): TGTGCCAGCAGTTTCGCCCTGCCGCCAACTAATGAAAAACTGTTTTTT.

This clonotype was observed at least ten times. This chain joins TRBV20-1 and TRBJ2-7; TRBD1 aligns across 10 bases. The CDR3 is made up of 14 amino acids. From germline, CDR1 is DFQATT and CDR2 SNEGSKA (reference sequence). With V trimmed by 5 bases and J by 6 bases, 10 bases remained unmatched. The CDR3 loop is CSARWGTGAREQYF. CDR3 in DNA: TGCAGTGCTCGATGGGGGACAGGGGCTCGCGAGCAGTACTTC.

As to this clonotype: At one boundary the junction diverges from the germline segment, which might be a read error. This chain uses TRBV18 with TRBJ1-4; 9 nucleotides agree with TRBD1. The CDR3 contains 15 residues. Germline V gene sequence: CDR1 KGHSH, CDR2 LQKENI. The CDR3 DNA follows: TGTGTCAGCTCACCAGGACAGGGGCGTAATGAAAAACTGTTTTTT. Translating gives CVSSPGQGRNEKLFF. The full variable domain, completed using reference TRBV18 and TRBJ1-4, is NAGVMQNPRHLVRRRGQEARLRCSPMKGHSHVYWYRQLPEEGLKFMVYLQKENIIDESGMPKERFSAEFPKEGPSILRIQQVVRGDSAAYFCVSSPGQGRNEKLFFGSGTQLSVL.

This clonotype was detected ten times or more. This chain links TRBV6-2 or TRBV6-3 with TRBJ2-1, with D hard to call. Germline CDR1 MNHEY, CDR2 SVGEGT. The germline V and J ends were trimmed by 2 bases and 10 bases, with 12 bases remaining between them. The CDR3 spans 13 residues. CDR3 nucleotides: TGTGCCAGCAGTTACCGGACGGAAAACGAGCAGTTCTTC. Protein product: CASSYRTENEQFF.

This clonotype was seen many times. This chain joins TRBV10-3 and TRBJ2-3; D not resolved. Germline CDR1 ENHRY, CDR2 SYGVKD. Trimming took 3 bases from V and 0 from J, leaving 10 bases between them. This CDR3 comprises 15 residues. The CDR3 sequence is CAISDQQTSTDTQYF. CDR3 nucleotides: TGTGCCATCAGTGATCAACAGACTAGCACAGATACGCAGTATTTT.

A few counts support this clonotype. This chain joins TRBV3-1 and TRBJ2-6; 12 nucleotides agree with TRBD2. The V gene end was trimmed by 4 bases and the J gene end by 0 bases; junction bases not matched to a gene: 4. CDR3 length: 18 amino acids. In germline, CDR1 is LGHDT, CDR2 YNNKEL (reference sequence). For the CDR3, the DNA is TGTGCCAGCAGCCTTGGACTAGCGGGAAGCTCTGGGGCCAACGTCCTGACTTTC. Protein product: CASSLGLAGSSGANVLTF.

This clonotype was seen ten or more times. The chain couples TRBV11-2 to TRBJ1-2; D is unresolved. The ends were cut back, 0 bases at V and 3 bases at J, with 20 bases in the middle. The CDR3 consists of 18 residues. Per germline, CDR1 SGHAT and CDR2 FQNNGV. In DNA form, the CDR3 reads TGTGCCAGCAGCTTAGATCTCGACTCGATCTTCGGGGACTATGGCTACACCTTC. It encodes CASSLDLDSIFGDYGYTF. Full variable domain (outside the CDR3, taken from reference TRBV11-2 and TRBJ1-2): EAGVAQSPRYKIIEKRQSVAFWCNPISGHATLYWYQQILGQGPKLLIQFQNNGVVDDSQLPKDRFSAERLKGVDSTLKIQPAKLEDSAVYLCASSLDLDSIFGDYGYTFGSGTRLTVV.

This clonotype was seen many times. V and J are TRBV27 and TRBJ2-5; D gene uncertain. The V gene's germline CDR1 is MNHEY and CDR2 SMNVEV (reference sequence). CDR3 length equals 14 residues. With 3 bases removed from V and 4 bases from J, the gap between germline ends came to 12 bases. The CDR3 sequence is CASSFNGRTETQYF. In DNA, the CDR3 is TGTGCCAGCAGTTTTAACGGTCGTACAGAGACCCAGTACTTC.

This clonotype was detected many times. CDR3 DNA sequence: TGCAGTGCTGACAGGGGGAACAATCAGCCCCAGCATTTT. It encodes CSADRGNNQPQHF. The chain employs TRBV20-1 and TRBJ1-5; 9 bases are a match to TRBD1. Losses at the gene ends were 5 bases for V and 3 bases for J; bases not matched to a gene: 2. CDR1 is DFQATT, CDR2 SNEGSKA, per germline (reference sequence). The CDR3 sequence is 13 residues long.

At least ten counts were recorded for this clonotype. The V and J genes are TRBV20-1 and TRBJ2-1; D call uncertain. Trimming pared 7 bases from V and 0 bases from J, leaving 16 bases between. This CDR3 contains 15 residues. Germline V gene data show CDR1 as DFQATT and CDR2 as SNEGSKA (reference sequence). As DNA, the CDR3 is TGCAGTGTTTCCGACGCAGGAAGCTCCTACAATGAGCAGTTCTTC. This sequence encodes CSVSDAGSSYNEQFF.

This clonotype was counted only a few times. The chain couples TRBV4-3 to TRBJ2-7, with D tentatively TRBD2 (5 bases). The CDR3 loop spans 15 amino acids. Germline V gene data show CDR1 as LGHNA and CDR2 as YSLEER. V lost 0 bases, J lost 3 bases, and 12 bases lay in between. The CDR3 DNA reads TGCGCCAGCAGCCAAGAAGGTAATGGACTCTACGAGCAGTACTTC. Its protein product is CASSQEGNGLYEQYF.

The sample holds many counts of this clonotype. The chain links TRBV7-9 to TRBJ1-3; D is ambiguous. Germline V CDR1 and CDR2: SEHNR, FQNEAQ (reference sequence). The CDR3 sequence is 15 residues long. The germline V and J ends were trimmed by 5 bases and 0 bases, with 11 bases remaining between them. As DNA, the CDR3 is TGTGCCAGCAGCACCGGACCGAACTCTGGAAACACCATATATTTT. This sequence encodes CASSTGPNSGNTIYF.

There are many counts of this clonotype. The chain combines TRBV11-2 with TRBJ2-1; 10 nucleotides align to TRBD2. This CDR3 is built from 15 residues. Losses at the gene ends were 5 bases for V and 5 bases for J; bases not matched to a gene: 6. Germline CDR1 is SGHAT and CDR2 is FQNNGV. The CDR3 bases are TGTGCCAGCAGCCTACTAGCGGGACTTAACAATGAGCAGTTCTTC. Encoded protein: CASSLLAGLNNEQFF.

This clonotype showed up many times. This sequence joins TRBV5-5 and TRBJ1-2; 11 bases are shared with TRBD1. Germline values: CDR1 SGHKS, CDR2 YYEKEE (reference sequence). The CDR3 contains 15 residues. Germline trimming cut 3 bases from V and 4 bases from J; bases unmatched to any gene: 5. The CDR3 sequence is CASSSGTGGRYGYTF. DNA for the CDR3: TGTGCCAGCAGCTCCGGGACAGGGGGTCGCTATGGCTACACCTTC.